Presented here are 6 T cell receptor beta chains from one specimen sequenced in a study of blood T cell repertoires in COVID-19 (dated by TCRdb to about 2020). The library came from the immunoSEQ multiplex PCR assay. As stored in TCRdb, this immuneACCESS dataset retains in-frame rearrangements with V and J assigned. A fraction of the clones does not appear; measured against another copy, unresolved V genes explain less than half of the discrepancy, and the remainder lacks a known reason. The sample has 70,000 or so clones on record, roughly nine tenths of them singletons. The ten most abundant clones make up about 9.8% of the sample. Material for sequencing was peripheral blood. Receptors were obtained from a human donor in a cohort sampled during active COVID-19.

This rearrangement joins TRBV11-2 to TRBJ2-3, with D possibly being TRBD1 (7 bases). The CDR3 loop spans 17 amino acids. Trimming stripped 1 base from V and 5 bases from J, with 19 bases between. Germline-derived CDR1 and CDR2 are SGHAT and FQNNGV. CDR3 coding DNA: TGTGCCAGCAGCTTAGGATGGTCAGGGGGGTTTGGAGATACGCAGTATTTT. Translating it yields CASSLGWSGGFGDTQYF.

The rearrangement uses TRBV29-1 and TRBJ2-1; D is undetermined. Per germline, CDR1 SQVTM and CDR2 ANQGSEA. V was clipped by 7 bases and J by 5 bases, with 3 bases between them. The CDR3 loop spans 9 amino acids. In DNA, the CDR3 is TGCAGCGCCGACAATGAGCAGTTCTTC. Translating gives CSADNEQFF.

The chain couples TRBV14 to TRBJ1-4; D ambiguous. The CDR3 consists of 15 residues. In germline, CDR1 is SGHDN, CDR2 FVKESK. V shed 1 base and J shed 8 bases, with 14 bases lying between them. This CDR3 reads CASSQAPHGREKLFF. DNA for the CDR3: TGTGCCAGCAGCCAAGCACCCCACGGGAGGGAAAAACTGTTTTTT. Using reference TRBV14 and TRBJ1-4 for the parts outside the CDR3, the full variable domain is EAGVTQFPSHSVIEKGQTVTLRCDPISGHDNLYWYRRVMGKEIKFLLHFVKESKQDESGMPNNRFLAERTGGTYSTLKVQPAELEDSGVYFCASSQAPHGREKLFFGSGTQLSVL.

This rearrangement joins TRBV7-6 to TRBJ2-1; 11 bases fit TRBD2. CDR3 length equals 14 residues. The trim removed 5 bases at V and 8 bases at J, leaving 5 bases unmatched. Germline values: CDR1 SGHVS, CDR2 FNYEAQ. The CDR3 DNA sequence: TGTGCCAGCAGCCGTAGCGGGAGGGATCATGAGCAGTTCTTC. Translation gives CASSRSGRDHEQFF.

This chain joins TRBV19 and TRBJ2-5; TRBD1 might be the D (6 bases). The CDR3 extends over 15 amino acids. The germline CDR1 and CDR2 sequences are LNHDA and SQIVND (reference sequence). V was pared by 4 bases and J by 2 bases, with 14 bases between. This chain's CDR3 is CASSNPGHPQETQYF. The CDR3 nucleotides read TGTGCCAGTAGTAACCCGGGACACCCACAAGAGACCCAGTACTTC. Filled out from reference TRBV19 and TRBJ2-5, the complete variable domain reads DGGITQSPKYLFRKEGQNVTLSCEQNLNHDAMYWYRQDPGQGLRLIYYSQIVNDFQKGDIAEGYSVSREKKESFPLTVTSAQKNPTAFYLCASSNPGHPQETQYFGPGTRLLVL.

This rearrangement joins TRBV7-3 to TRBJ2-1, with D possibly matching TRBD2 (7 bases). Germline loops: CDR1 SGHTA, CDR2 FQGTGA. Trimming removed 3 bases from V and 7 bases from J, with 16 bases in between. The CDR3 runs 15 residues. The CDR3 reads CASSLSSGQGNEQFF. The CDR3 region has the DNA TGTGCCAGCAGCTTGTCTAGCGGCCAGGGGAATGAGCAGTTCTTC.